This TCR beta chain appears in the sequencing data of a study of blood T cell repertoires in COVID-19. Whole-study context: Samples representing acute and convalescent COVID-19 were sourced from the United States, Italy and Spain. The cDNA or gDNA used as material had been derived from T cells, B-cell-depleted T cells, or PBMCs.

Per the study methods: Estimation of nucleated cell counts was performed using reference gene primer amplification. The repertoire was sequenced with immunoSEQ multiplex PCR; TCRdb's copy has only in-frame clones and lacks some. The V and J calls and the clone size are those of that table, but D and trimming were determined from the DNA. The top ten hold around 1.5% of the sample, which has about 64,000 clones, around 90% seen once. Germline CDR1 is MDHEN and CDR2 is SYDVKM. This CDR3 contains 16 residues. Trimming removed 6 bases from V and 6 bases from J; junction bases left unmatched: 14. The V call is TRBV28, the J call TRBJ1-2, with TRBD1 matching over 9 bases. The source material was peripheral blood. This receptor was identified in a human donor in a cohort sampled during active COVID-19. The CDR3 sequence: CASRRTGQGLGNGYTF. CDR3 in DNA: TGTGCCAGCAGGAGAACGGGACAGGGCCTTGGAAATGGCTACACCTTC.